The present T cell receptor (beta chain) was sequenced within a study of blood T cell repertoires in COVID-19. At the level of the study: T cells, B-cell-depleted T cells, or PBMCs provided the cDNA or gDNA that served as material.

Generated by immunoSEQ multiplex PCR, the TCRdb table keeps only in-frame clones and is missing some. The sample includes roughly 200,000 clones, roughly nine tenths of them seen just once. Participants were aged about 18 to 90 years, lived in 24 US areas, and enrolled virtually. Germline V gene lookup returns CDR1 LGHNA and CDR2 YSLEER. The CDR3 extends over 14 amino acids. V was shortened by 3 bases and J by 5 bases, with 12 bases between the two germline ends. The receptor was isolated from a woman aged 25 to 39 who had recovered from COVID-19. Sequenced material: PBMCs or T cells enriched from blood (not recorded which). J is TRBJ2-3 and V is TRBV4-3; possible D gene TRBD2, 5 bases. The chain's CDR3 is CASSQDSDVDTQYF. Here the CDR3 DNA reads TGCGCCAGCAGCCAGGATAGCGATGTAGATACGCAGTATTTT.